One and the same sample provided the 16 T cell receptor beta chains below, sequenced in a study of blood T cell repertoires in COVID-19. Measured with immunoSEQ multiplex PCR; TCRdb has only the in-frame clones, and not every one. The sample has 87,000 or so clones; approximately 82% are singletons. The sequenced sample was peripheral blood. The origin of the receptors is a woman in her 70s with acute or convalescent COVID-19.

The table lists this clone with a few counts. This chain links TRBV7-2 with TRBJ2-5, with 7 bases lining up with TRBD1. The germline CDR1 and CDR2 sequences are SGHTA and FQGNSA. This CDR3 is built from 13 residues. V dropped 5 bases and J dropped 5; count of bases not matched to a gene: 5. The CDR3 region is CASSPRQGETQYF. The CDR3 DNA is TGTGCCAGCAGCCCACGACAGGGTGAGACCCAGTACTTC.

The chain is built from TRBV6-5 and TRBJ2-7, with 8 bases fitting TRBD1. Trimming took 6 bases from V and 2 from J; bases not matched to a gene: 9. Germline V gene data show CDR1 as MNHEY and CDR2 as SVGAGI. The CDR3 totals 15 residues. The CDR3 is CASRTGQGNPYEQYF. CDR3 bases: TGTGCCAGCAGAACTGGACAGGGAAATCCCTACGAGCAGTACTTC.

The chain links TRBV3-1 (or the pseudogene TRBV3-2) to TRBJ1-1; D ambiguous. The V gene lost 6 bases and the J gene lost 0 bases, with 8 bases spanning the gap. Germline lookup yields CDR1 LGHDT and CDR2 YNNKEL (reference sequence). The CDR3 length is 13 residues. The DNA of the CDR3 is TGTGCCAGCAGTCCTGGAGTGAACACTGAAGCTTTCTTT. As protein: CASSPGVNTEAFF.

This chain links TRBV2 with TRBJ1-2; D remains unclear. In germline, CDR1 is SNHLY, CDR2 FYNNEI. Trimming took 3 bases from V and 7 from J, leaving 9 bases between them. This CDR3 has 12 amino acids. CDR3 nucleotides: TGTGCCAGCAGTGACCGAGGGTTTGGCTACACCTTC. Translated: CASSDRGFGYTF. Based on the CDR3 plus reference TRBV2 and TRBJ1-2, the full variable domain is EPEVTQTPSHQVTQMGQEVILRCVPISNHLYFYWYRQILGQKVEFLVSFYNNEISEKSEIFDDQFSVERPDGSNFTLKIRSTKLEDSAMYFCASSDRGFGYTFGSGTRLTVV.

This clone was seen a single time. The chain carries TRBV30 and TRBJ1-1, with D maybe TRBD1 (5 bases). CDR1 is GTSNPN, CDR2 SVGIG, per germline (reference sequence). The CDR3 consists of 15 residues. The CDR3 DNA is TGTGCTTGGTTTCCAAGGGGTACGCCTCACACTGAAGCTTTCTTT. Protein product: CAWFPRGTPHTEAFF. Combining the CDR3 with reference TRBV30 and TRBJ1-1 gives the whole variable domain SQTIHQWPATLVQPVGSPLSLECTVEGTSNPNLYWYRQAAGRGLQLLFYSVGIGQISSEVPQNLSASRPQDRQFILSSKKLLLSDSGFYLCAWFPRGTPHTEAFFGQGTRLTVV.

This chain uses TRBV27 with TRBJ2-5, with D possibly TRBD1 on 6 matching bases. Germline lookup yields CDR1 MNHEY and CDR2 SMNVEV (reference sequence). V was cut by 6 bases and J by 5 bases, with 10 bases left in between. The CDR3 totals 12 residues. CDR3 loop: CASSPRGETQYF. The CDR3 DNA sequence: TGTGCCAGCAGCCCTAGGGGGGAGACCCAGTACTTC.

This clone was detected a few times. This chain links TRBV7-2 with TRBJ2-5; 9 bases align to TRBD1. Germline CDR1 is SGHTA and CDR2 is FQGNSA. There are 18 residues in the CDR3. Trimming removed 1 base from V and 5 bases from J; junction bases left unmatched: 14. In nucleotides, the CDR3 is TGTGCCAGCAGCTTAGGCCCCGGGACAGGGTCGAGTCAGGAGACCCAGTACTTC. Translating gives CASSLGPGTGSSQETQYF.

This clone has more than one count but fewer than ten. The V and J genes are TRBV5-6 and TRBJ1-5; no clear D gene. The CDR3 length is 15 residues. Germline lookup yields CDR1 SGHDT and CDR2 YYEEEE. The V end was cut by 2 bases, the J end by 0 bases, with 9 bases between. DNA for the CDR3: TGTGCCAGCAGCTTCAGACGACATAGCAATCAGCCCCAGCATTTT. It codes for CASSFRRHSNQPQHF. Drawing the rest from reference TRBV5-6 and TRBJ1-5, the complete variable domain is DAGVTQSPTHLIKTRGQQVTLRCSPKSGHDTVSWYQQALGQGPQFIFQYYEEEERQRGNFPDRFSGHQFPNYSSELNVNALLLGDSALYLCASSFRRHSNQPQHFGDGTRLSIL.

This chain joins TRBV5-1 and TRBJ1-3; D is ambiguous. This CDR3 comprises 15 residues. The germline V gene has CDR1 SGHRS and CDR2 YFSETQ. Trimming left V 4 bases short and J 2 bases short, with 13 bases between. This CDR3 reads CASSLGGGTGNTIYF. For the CDR3, the DNA is TGCGCCAGCAGCCTGGGCGGTGGTACTGGAAACACCATATATTTT.

V and J are TRBV25-1 and TRBJ2-1; possibly TRBD2 for D (7 bases). This CDR3 contains 16 residues. With 0 bases removed from V and 6 bases from J, the gap between germline ends came to 15 bases. Looked up from germline, CDR1 is MGHDK and CDR2 is SYGVNS. The CDR3 sequence is CASSEYTGGLGNEQFF. In nucleotides, the CDR3 is TGTGCCAGCAGTGAATATACGGGGGGCCTGGGCAATGAGCAGTTCTTC.

Concerning this clone: Other DNA sequences in this sample translate to the same CDR3. The chain uses TRBV27 and TRBJ2-2, with 8 bases identical to TRBD1. The CDR3 is 16 residues long. Germline assignment: CDR1 MNHEY and CDR2 SMNVEV (reference sequence). V shed 9 bases, J shed 3 bases, and the junction held 12 bases outside the gene matches. The CDR3 DNA sequence: TGTGCCAGTCTACGAACGACAGGGGTGGACACCGGGGAGCTGTTTTTT. Its translation is CASLRTTGVDTGELFF.

V usage is TRBV18 and J usage is TRBJ2-7; TRBD1 might be the D (6 bases). V lost 2 bases to trimming and J lost 5 bases, with 7 bases between them. CDR1 is KGHSH, CDR2 LQKENI, per germline. The CDR3 is made up of 12 amino acids. The CDR3 is CASSPAGDEQYF. The CDR3 region has the DNA TGTGCCAGCTCACCAGCAGGGGACGAGCAGTACTTC.

This clone appeared a single time. The chain combines TRBV15 with TRBJ1-5, with 9 bases identical to TRBD1. After removal of 4 bases from V and 4 bases from J, the junction contained 5 bases not matched to a gene. CDR3 length equals 15 residues. Germline loops: CDR1 LNHNV, CDR2 YYDKDF (reference sequence). CDR3 protein: CATSTWGQGNQPQHF. The CDR3 DNA reads as TGTGCCACCAGCACATGGGGACAGGGAAATCAGCCCCAGCATTTT.

The chain links TRBV7-9 to TRBJ1-2; no firm D call. The CDR3 spans 12 residues. The V and J ends lost 5 bases and 3 bases respectively, with 7 bases between them. Germline-derived CDR1 and CDR2 are SEHNR and FQNEAQ (reference sequence). The CDR3 loop is CASSGQDYGYTF. DNA of the CDR3: TGTGCCAGCAGCGGCCAGGACTATGGCTACACCTTC.

This chain uses TRBV2 with TRBJ2-5, with 8 nucleotides matching TRBD2. The ends lost 2 bases at V and 9 bases at J; junction bases unmatched: 11. The CDR3 runs 15 residues. The germline V gene encodes CDR1 SNHLY and CDR2 FYNNEI. CDR3 sequence reads: CASSEMREDQGSQYF. The DNA for the CDR3 is TGTGCCAGCAGTGAAATGCGGGAGGATCAAGGGTCCCAGTACTTC.

The chain combines TRBV2 with TRBJ1-6; 9 nucleotides line up with TRBD1. The CDR3 sequence is 14 residues long. Trimming at V came to 6 bases and at J to 6 bases, leaving 3 bases not matched to a gene. Germline V gives CDR1 SNHLY, CDR2 FYNNEI. CDR3 sequence reads: CASRGTGINSPLHF. In DNA, the CDR3 is TGTGCCAGCAGGGGGACAGGGATTAATTCACCCCTCCACTTT.